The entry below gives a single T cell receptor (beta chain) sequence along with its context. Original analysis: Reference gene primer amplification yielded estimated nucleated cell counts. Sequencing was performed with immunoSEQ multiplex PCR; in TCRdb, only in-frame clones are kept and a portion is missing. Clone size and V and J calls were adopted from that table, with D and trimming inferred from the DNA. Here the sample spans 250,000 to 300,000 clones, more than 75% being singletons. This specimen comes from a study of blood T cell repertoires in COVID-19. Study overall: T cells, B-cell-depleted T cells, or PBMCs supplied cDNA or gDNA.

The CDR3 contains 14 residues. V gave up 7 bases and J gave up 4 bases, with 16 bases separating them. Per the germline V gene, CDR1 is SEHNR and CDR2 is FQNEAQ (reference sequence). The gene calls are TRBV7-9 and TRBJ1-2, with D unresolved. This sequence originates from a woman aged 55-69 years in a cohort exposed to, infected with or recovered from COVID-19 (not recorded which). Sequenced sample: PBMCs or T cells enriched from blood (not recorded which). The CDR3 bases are TGTGCCAGCATTCATCCCCAGGCACTCTATGGCTACACCTTC. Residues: CASIHPQALYGYTF.